This T cell receptor (beta chain) was observed in a study of T-cell memory formation after mild COVID-19 (dated by TCRdb to the early 2020s). A note on the overall study: Most TCR sequence clusters were specific to one of the two donors. In a couple of donors, T-cell clones that expanded and contracted after mild COVID-19 were tracked by sequencing TCRalpha and TCRbeta repertoires over time. The cohort comprised two young, previously healthy adult volunteers, one female and one male.

Ficoll-Paque density gradient centrifugation was the method used to isolate PBMCs. The investigation overall reported the following: Only a couple of mild cases were covered in the study, and larger cohorts including severe cases with pre-infection samples were considered necessary. Clones that contracted from day 15 to 85 showed balanced CD4/CD8 phenotypes, whereas a second wave of clones that expanded from day 15 to 37 leaned towards CD4+. Whether the second-wave clones peaking on day 37 were SARS-CoV-2 specific was not confirmed. Some responding clones were detected in pre-infection memory, suggesting pre-existing cross-reactive memory T cells joined the SARS-CoV-2 response. Contracting CD4+ clones were located mainly in the CM and EM memory subsets, whereas CD8+ clones were found to be enriched in EMRA.

This sample was sequenced with an Illumina NovaSeq 6000. TCRalpha and TCRbeta cDNA libraries were constructed by 5'RACE with constant-segment primers, with sample barcodes and unique molecular identifiers being introduced. RNA was extracted from every sample with Trizol reagent. Library amplification was performed in two PCR steps, and a second sample barcode and Illumina TruSeq adapters were introduced in the second step. Sequencing of libraries was performed on an Illumina NovaSeq with 2 x 150 bp paired-end reads. The authors' pipeline ran thus. Reads were demultiplexed and collapsed into UMI-guided consensus sequences with migec v1.2.7. Using mixcr v2.1.11, UMI consensuses were aligned to TRA and TRB V and J templates and then assembled into clonotypes. Expanded or contracted clonotypes were those called significant by both edgeR and NoisET, with noise models trained on biological replicates. For edgeR calls, the cutoffs were a false discovery rate-adjusted p below 0.01 and a log2 fold-change threshold of 1. As an exploratory analysis of dynamics, PCA with hierarchical clustering was applied to max-normalized trajectories of the 1000 most abundant clonotypes. The CD4 or CD8 phenotype of responding clones was assigned using the separately sequenced CD4+ and CD8+ repertoires. Through fastp at Q25 and MiXCR, TCRdb rebuilt clones from the public reads, retaining in-frame beta chains. For every CDR3 protein sequence, its rows merge into one entry that carries the most common genes and DNA. The V and J calls and clone size are TCRdb's, not the authors'. The sample table shows about 540,000 distinct CDR3 sequences, and roughly 20% are seen once. Roughly an eighth of the sample is held by the ten biggest clonotypes.

V loses 5 bases of germline sequence and J loses 1 base, and the interval between the two ends is 14 bases. From cysteine to phenylalanine, the CDR3 is 15 amino acids long. The only DNA kept is the CDR3, 45 bases in frame from the first base. Via the germline V gene, CDR1 is SGHTA and CDR2 FQGNSA. This clonotype was observed a few times. Its antigen is currently not known. Base qualities are not provided; no much larger clone lies one nucleotide away. Sequenced sample: PBMCs or a T cell subset sorted from them (not recorded which). The sequence links TRBV7-2 to TRBJ1-1, and the D gene may be TRBD1, 5 bases matching. This TCR was sampled from an adult woman who had mild COVID-19 (a few samples of this study predate the infection). The sample titles of this study are shuffled in the database, so cell type and time point are left out; the donor was told from shared clones. CDR3 protein: CASSHLYRRNTEAFF. At the DNA level, the sequence is TGTGCCAGCAGCCATCTATACAGGCGGAACACTGAAGCTTTCTTT. Reference TRBV7-2 and TRBJ1-1 proteins supply the regions before and after the CDR3; the full variable domain is: GAGVSQSPSNKVTEKGKDVELRCDPISGHTALYWYRQSLGQGLEFLIYFQGNSAPDKSGLPSDRFSAERTGGSVSTLTIQRTQQEDSAVYLCASSHLYRRNTEAFFGQGTRLTVV.